This T cell receptor beta chain was captured in a study of blood T cell repertoires in COVID-19. Study background: Sample material is recorded as cDNA or gDNA derived from T cells, B-cell-depleted T cells, or PBMCs.

Trimming cost V 6 bases and J 2 bases; bases outside gene matches: 7. CDR1 SGDLS and CDR2 YYNGEE come from the germline V gene. The CDR3 consists of 14 residues. Clones were read by immunoSEQ multiplex PCR, and TCRdb kept only the in-frame ones, dropping some. There are approximately 330,000 clones in the sample; 87% occur only once, and approximately 9.3% lies in the top ten. The gene calls are TRBV9 and TRBJ2-7; TRBD1 matches 8 bases. The sample taken for sequencing was peripheral blood. The origin of this receptor is a man aged 25 to 40 with COVID-19, enrolled during active disease. As DNA, the CDR3 is TGTGCCAGCACAGGGGGCCCCGAGCCCTACGAGCAGTACTTC. This codes for CASTGGPEPYEQYF. Full variable domain (missing parts from reference TRBV9 and TRBJ2-7): DSGVTQTPKHLITATGQRVTLRCSPRSGDLSVYWYQQSLDQGLQFLIQYYNGEERAKGNILERFSAQQFPDLHSELNLSSLELGDSALYFCASTGGPEPYEQYFGPGTRLTVT.